Listed below are T cell receptor beta chains from one sample, sequenced in a study of OX40 agonist ivuxolimab in advanced cancers. Clones were read by immunoSEQ multiplex PCR, and TCRdb kept only the in-frame ones, dropping some. The sample yields roughly 23,000 clones, under 90% seen once. This material consisted of CD4+ or CD8+ T cells sorted from blood, taken in a trial of the OX40 agonist ivuxolimab. The receptors here all came from an adult with an advanced solid tumor such as melanoma, head and neck, liver or kidney cancer. CDR3s include the opening cysteine and the closing phenylalanine or tryptophan. Each record gives: clone size, D gene, V gene, J gene, CDR3 DNA, CDR3 protein. The D gene is left open where the match is weak. Expanded clones are given a class, and other clones once, few, many or no size at all.

size: NA; D: TRBD1; V: TRBV9; J: TRBJ2-1; DNA: TGTGCCAGCAGCGCACGACAGGGTATCTACAATGAGCAGTTCTTC; CDR3: CASSARQGIYNEQFF
size: NA; D: NA; V: TRBV7-3; J: TRBJ2-2; DNA: TGTGCCAGCAGCTTAACGGGCACCGGGGAGCTGTTTTTT; CDR3: CASSLTGTGELFF
size: NA; D: NA; V: TRBV6-4; J: TRBJ2-6; DNA: TGTGCCAGCAGCGGGACGGCCTCTGGGGCCAACGTCCTGACTTTC; CDR3: CASSGTASGANVLTF
size: NA; D: TRBD2; V: TRBV5-6; J: TRBJ2-1; DNA: TGTGCCAGCAGCGGACTAGCGGGGGGTTTCAATGAGCAGTTCTTC; CDR3: CASSGLAGGFNEQFF
size: NA; D: NA; V: TRBV7-8; J: TRBJ1-2; DNA: TGTGCCACCAAGACTAGAGGGGGCTACACCTTC; CDR3: CATKTRGGYTF
size: NA; D: NA; V: TRBV4-2; J: TRBJ2-7; DNA: TGTGCCAGCAGCCAAGAAGCCCCCACACCTGGCTCCTACGAGCAGTACTTC; CDR3: CASSQEAPTPGSYEQYF
size: few; D: TRBD2; V: TRBV28; J: TRBJ2-7; DNA: TGTGCCAGCAGTTTAGCGGGGGGCCGGTACGAGCAGTACTTC; CDR3: CASSLAGGRYEQYF
size: NA; D: NA; V: TRBV9; J: TRBJ1-4; DNA: TGTGCCAGCAGCTCCGGGTGGGTTGGTGAAAAACTGTTTTTT; CDR3: CASSSGWVGEKLFF
size: NA; D: NA; V: TRBV6-5; J: TRBJ1-3; DNA: TGTGCCAGCAGTTACTCCGACGGATCTGGAAACACCATATATTTT; CDR3: CASSYSDGSGNTIYF
size: NA; D: NA; V: TRBV10-3; J: TRBJ2-7; DNA: TGTGCCATCAGTGAGTCGGGCCAGAACGAGCAGTACTTC; CDR3: CAISESGQNEQYF
size: once; D: TRBD1; V: TRBV29-1; J: TRBJ1-1; DNA: TGCAGCCACCAAGGACAGGGGACCACTGAAGCTTTCTTT; CDR3: CSHQGQGTTEAFF
size: NA; D: NA; V: TRBV27; J: TRBJ2-3; DNA: TGTGCCAGCAATCAGGTCGGCGCGAATACGCAGTATTTT; CDR3: CASNQVGANTQYF
size: NA; D: TRBD1; V: TRBV4-3; J: TRBJ2-7; DNA: TGCGCCAGCAGCCAAGAAGGGACAGGGCCCTCCTACGAGCAGTACTTC; CDR3: CASSQEGTGPSYEQYF
size: NA; D: TRBD1; V: TRBV5-6; J: TRBJ1-2; DNA: TGTGCCAGCAGCCCCGGGACAGGTCTCTATGGCTACACCTTC; CDR3: CASSPGTGLYGYTF
size: NA; D: NA; V: TRBV4-1; J: TRBJ1-1; DNA: TGCGCCAGCAGCCAAGATAGGATTTTGGCCAGATGGACTGAAGCTTTCTTT; CDR3: CASSQDRILARWTEAFF
size: NA; D: NA; V: TRBV19; J: TRBJ2-3; DNA: TGTGCCAGTAGTATCTCGACCCCCTGGGGCACAGATACGCAGTATTTT; CDR3: CASSISTPWGTDTQYF
size: NA; D: NA; V: TRBV9; J: TRBJ2-1; DNA: TGTGCCAGCAGCGTAGGTTCGACGGCCCCCAATGAGCAGTTCTTC; CDR3: CASSVGSTAPNEQFF
size: once; D: NA; V: TRBV7-9; J: TRBJ1-1; DNA: TGTGCCAGCATTCAGGGCAGAGGGACTGAAGCTTTCTTT; CDR3: CASIQGRGTEAFF
size: NA; D: NA; V: TRBV6-1; J: TRBJ2-6; DNA: TGTGCCAGCAGTGATCACCAAAGTAGACCGGGGGCCAACGTCCTGACTTTC; CDR3: CASSDHQSRPGANVLTF
size: NA; D: NA; V: TRBV11-1; J: TRBJ1-5; DNA: TGTGCCAGCAGCGACATCGGGGCCCAGCATTTT; CDR3: CASSDIGAQHF
size: NA; D: NA; V: TRBV5-5; J: TRBJ1-5; DNA: TGTGCCAGCAGCCCAGGCCCCGGGGGGCCGGTCAATCAGCCCCAGCATTTT; CDR3: CASSPGPGGPVNQPQHF
size: NA; D: TRBD1; V: TRBV4-1; J: TRBJ1-2; DNA: TGTGCCAGCAGCCAAGAGGCCGGGACAGGGTACGATGGCTACACCTTC; CDR3: CASSQEAGTGYDGYTF
size: NA; D: TRBD2; V: TRBV7-9; J: TRBJ2-3; DNA: TGTGCCAGCCTGCTAGCGGGGGTCGGCACAGATACGCAGTATTTT; CDR3: CASLLAGVGTDTQYF
size: NA; D: NA; V: TRBV19; J: TRBJ1-1; DNA: TGTGCCAGTAGTATCGGCGAGAACACTGAAGCTTTCTTT; CDR3: CASSIGENTEAFF
size: NA; D: NA; V: TRBV23-1; J: TRBJ1-1; DNA: TGCGCCAGCAGTCAATACAGATTGAACACTGAAGCTTTCTTT; CDR3: CASSQYRLNTEAFF
size: NA; D: NA; V: TRBV7-2; J: TRBJ1-1; DNA: TGTGCCAGCAGCCCCGGGAGGACTGAAGCTTTCTTT; CDR3: CASSPGRTEAFF
size: NA; D: TRBD1; V: TRBV5-1; J: TRBJ1-3; DNA: TGCGCCAGCAGCCCAGGGGGCGAAAACACCATATATTTT; CDR3: CASSPGGENTIYF
size: NA; D: NA; V: TRBV6-6; J: TRBJ2-2; DNA: TGTGCCAGCAGTTATTTTCCGGGGGGGGAGCTGTTTTTT; CDR3: CASSYFPGGELFF
size: NA; D: NA; V: TRBV7-9; J: TRBJ1-1; DNA: TGTGCCAGCAGCCACAGCTATATGAACACTGAAGCTTTCTTT; CDR3: CASSHSYMNTEAFF
size: NA; D: NA; V: TRBV4-3; J: TRBJ1-1; DNA: TGCGCCAGCAGCCAACCTGGTCGGTCTGAAGCTTTCTTT; CDR3: CASSQPGRSEAFF
size: NA; D: TRBD1; V: TRBV6-6; J: TRBJ2-1; DNA: TGTGCCAGCAGTTACTTGGGACAGGGGAACAATGAGCAGTTCTTC; CDR3: CASSYLGQGNNEQFF
size: NA; D: TRBD1; V: TRBV2; J: TRBJ1-1; DNA: TGTGCCAGCAGAGACACAGGGGGTAGCACTGAAGCTTTCTTT; CDR3: CASRDTGGSTEAFF
size: NA; D: TRBD2; V: TRBV4-3; J: TRBJ2-2; DNA: TGCGCCAGCAGCCAAGTGACTAGCGGGGAGTCCGGGGAGCTGTTTTTT; CDR3: CASSQVTSGESGELFF
size: NA; D: TRBD2; V: TRBV27; J: TRBJ2-7; DNA: TGTGCCAGCAGCCAGCTAGCGGGGGGGCTTGGCGAGCAGTACTTC; CDR3: CASSQLAGGLGEQYF